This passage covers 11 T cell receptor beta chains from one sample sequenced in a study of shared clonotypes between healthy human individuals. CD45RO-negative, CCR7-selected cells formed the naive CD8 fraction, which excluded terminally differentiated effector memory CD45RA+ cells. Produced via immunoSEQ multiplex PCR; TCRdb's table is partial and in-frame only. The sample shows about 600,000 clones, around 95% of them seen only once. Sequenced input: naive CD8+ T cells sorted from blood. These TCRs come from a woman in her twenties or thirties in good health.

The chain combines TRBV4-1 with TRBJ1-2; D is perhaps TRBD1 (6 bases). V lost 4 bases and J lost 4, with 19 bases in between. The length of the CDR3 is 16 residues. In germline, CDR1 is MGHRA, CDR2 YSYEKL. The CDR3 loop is CASSPSPGDLLYGYTF. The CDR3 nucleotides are TGCGCCAGCAGCCCATCTCCAGGGGACCTACTCTATGGCTACACCTTC.

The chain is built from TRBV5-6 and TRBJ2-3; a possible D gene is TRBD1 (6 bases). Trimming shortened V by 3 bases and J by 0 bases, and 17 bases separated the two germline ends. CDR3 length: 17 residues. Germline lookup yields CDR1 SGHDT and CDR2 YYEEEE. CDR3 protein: CASSSPARGLSTDTQYF. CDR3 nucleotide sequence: TGTGCCAGCAGCTCCCCCGCCAGGGGCTTGAGCACAGATACGCAGTATTTT.

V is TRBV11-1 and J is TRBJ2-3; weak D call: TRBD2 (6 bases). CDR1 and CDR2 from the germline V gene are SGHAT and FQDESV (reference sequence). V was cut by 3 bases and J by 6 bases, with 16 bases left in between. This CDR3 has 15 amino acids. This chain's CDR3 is CASSFRGGTGDTQYF. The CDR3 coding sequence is TGTGCCAGCAGCTTTCGGGGAGGAACGGGGGATACGCAGTATTTT.

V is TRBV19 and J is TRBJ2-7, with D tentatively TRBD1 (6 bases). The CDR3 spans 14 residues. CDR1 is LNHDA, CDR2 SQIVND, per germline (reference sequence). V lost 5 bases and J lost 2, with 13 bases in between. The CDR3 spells CASSSDRDTYEQYF. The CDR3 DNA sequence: TGTGCCAGTAGTTCCGACCGGGACACCTACGAGCAGTACTTC.

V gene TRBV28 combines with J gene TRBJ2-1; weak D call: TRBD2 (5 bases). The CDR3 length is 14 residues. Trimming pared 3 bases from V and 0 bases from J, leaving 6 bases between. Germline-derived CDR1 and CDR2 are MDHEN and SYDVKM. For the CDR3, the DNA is TGTGCCAGCAGTTTCGGGAACTCCTACAATGAGCAGTTCTTC. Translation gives CASSFGNSYNEQFF.

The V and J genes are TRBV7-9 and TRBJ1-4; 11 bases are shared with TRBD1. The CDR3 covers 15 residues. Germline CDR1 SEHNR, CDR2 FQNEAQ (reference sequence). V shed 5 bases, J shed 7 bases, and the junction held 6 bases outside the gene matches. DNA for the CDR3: TGTGCCAGCAGCCCCGGACAGGGGGCGTTTGAAAAACTGTTTTTT. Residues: CASSPGQGAFEKLFF.

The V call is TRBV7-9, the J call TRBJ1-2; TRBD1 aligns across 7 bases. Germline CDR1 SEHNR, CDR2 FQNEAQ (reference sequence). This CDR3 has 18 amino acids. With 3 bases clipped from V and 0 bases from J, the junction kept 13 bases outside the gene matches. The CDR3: CASSLPRQGEAANYGYTF. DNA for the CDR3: TGTGCCAGCAGCTTGCCCAGACAGGGAGAGGCGGCTAACTATGGCTACACCTTC.

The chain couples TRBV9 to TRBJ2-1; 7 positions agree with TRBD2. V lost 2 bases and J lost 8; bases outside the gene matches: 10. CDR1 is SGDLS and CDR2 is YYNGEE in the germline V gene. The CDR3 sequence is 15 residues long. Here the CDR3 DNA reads TGTGCCAGCAGCGTTCTAGCGGCCCCGAGGGATGAGCAGTTCTTC. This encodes CASSVLAAPRDEQFF.

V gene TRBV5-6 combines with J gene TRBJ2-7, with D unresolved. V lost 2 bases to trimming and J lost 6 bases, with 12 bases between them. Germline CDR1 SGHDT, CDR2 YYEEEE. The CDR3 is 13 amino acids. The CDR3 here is CASSFLEMGEQYF. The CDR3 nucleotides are TGTGCCAGCAGCTTCCTAGAAATGGGCGAGCAGTACTTC.

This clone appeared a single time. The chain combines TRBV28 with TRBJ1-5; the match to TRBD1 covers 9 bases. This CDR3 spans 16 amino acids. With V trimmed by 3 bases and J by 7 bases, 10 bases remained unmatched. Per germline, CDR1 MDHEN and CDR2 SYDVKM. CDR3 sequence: CASSFGTGGAGQPQHF. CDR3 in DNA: TGTGCCAGCAGTTTTGGCACAGGGGGCGCTGGGCAGCCCCAGCATTTT.

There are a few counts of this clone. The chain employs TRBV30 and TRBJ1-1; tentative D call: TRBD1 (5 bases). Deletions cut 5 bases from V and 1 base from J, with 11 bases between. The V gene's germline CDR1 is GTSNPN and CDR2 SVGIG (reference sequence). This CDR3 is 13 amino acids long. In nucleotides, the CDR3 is TGTGCCTGGGGGACCAGGTCGAACACTGAAGCTTTCTTT. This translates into CAWGTRSNTEAFF.